This T cell receptor (beta chain) derives from a study of T cells in Graves' hyperthyroidism and ophthalmopathy. Regions amplified from RNA transcripts were the TCR beta CDR3 regions. The HTBI set primed first-round TCR CDR3 RT-PCR. TCRdb redid the calling of the multiplex PCR reads with MiXCR, one entry per CDR3 protein. The repertoire includes approximately 530,000 distinct CDR3 sequences, approximately 16% of them detected once, and 18% sits in the top ten. This clonotype appeared a few times. Its antigen is unknown. The length of the CDR3 is 14 residues. Germline V gene data show CDR1 as SQVTM and CDR2 as ANQGSEA. With 5 bases removed from V and 1 base from J, the gap between germline ends came to 11 bases. Study-level points and caveats: The model anticipated ophthalmopathy a median around six months pre-onset.

The sample was blood. The TCR originated in a woman between 18 and 29 years old with Graves' hyperthyroidism. The J gene is TRBJ2-2, the V gene TRBV29-1, with D perhaps being TRBD1 or TRBD2 (6 bases each). The CDR3 sequence: CSVLGGMNTGELFF. In nucleotides, the CDR3 is TGCAGCGTTCTCGGGGGCATGAACACCGGGGAGCTGTTTTTT.